This paragraph reports one T cell receptor beta chain. As handled by the study authors: Researchers report that nucleated cell counts were estimated from reference gene primer amplification. The repertoire was sequenced with immunoSEQ multiplex PCR; TCRdb's copy has only in-frame clones and lacks some. D and trimming come from the DNA, and the V and J calls and clone size come from that table. The sample has 80,000 to 90,000 clones; approximately 79% are singletons. The sample is drawn from a study of blood T cell repertoires in COVID-19. Study-level information: There were acute and convalescent COVID-19 samples, and they came from the United States, Italy and Spain.

Germline CDR1 reads SGHDT; CDR2 reads YYEEEE. V lost 2 bases and J lost 5; bases outside the gene matches: 15. CDR3 length: 17 residues. The sample consisted of peripheral blood. The chain is built from TRBV5-6 and TRBJ2-5; 7 nucleotides align to TRBD2. The TCR was taken from a man in his 70s with acute or convalescent COVID-19. CDR3 coding DNA: TGTGCCAGCAGCTTATATTACAGAGAGGGACTAAGGGAGACCCAGTACTTC. The encoded protein is CASSLYYREGLRETQYF. Full variable domain (outside the CDR3, taken from reference TRBV5-6 and TRBJ2-5): DAGVTQSPTHLIKTRGQQVTLRCSPKSGHDTVSWYQQALGQGPQFIFQYYEEEERQRGNFPDRFSGHQFPNYSSELNVNALLLGDSALYLCASSLYYREGLRETQYFGPGTRLLVL.